This T cell receptor beta chain was recorded in a study of CD8+ T cells in alopecia areata. Study background: A regimen of oral tofacitinib, 5 to 10 mg twice daily, was given to treated patients. Severity scores in treated patients reflected the percentage of scalp affected.

CDR1 and CDR2 (germline): SQVTM, ANQGSEA. Trimming cost V 0 bases and J 3 bases, with 8 bases left between them. This CDR3 comprises 13 residues. This clone came up a few times. Sample treatment: oral pan-JAK inhibitor, 5-10 mg twice daily. Sequencing relied on a cDNA template that was reverse transcribed from extracted RNA. The repertoire was sequenced with immunoSEQ multiplex PCR; TCRdb's copy has only in-frame clones and lacks some. Of around 100,000 clones listed, approximately 90% were seen once; the top ten hold around 10%. The starting material was CD8+ T cells sorted from blood, obtained around week 34, from a patient treated with tofacitinib. This TCR came from a human donor with alopecia areata. The rearrangement uses TRBV29-1 and TRBJ2-5; D gene ambiguous. The DNA of the CDR3 is TGCAGCGTTGAAGATTGGGCAGAAGAGACCCAGTACTTC. It encodes CSVEDWAEETQYF.